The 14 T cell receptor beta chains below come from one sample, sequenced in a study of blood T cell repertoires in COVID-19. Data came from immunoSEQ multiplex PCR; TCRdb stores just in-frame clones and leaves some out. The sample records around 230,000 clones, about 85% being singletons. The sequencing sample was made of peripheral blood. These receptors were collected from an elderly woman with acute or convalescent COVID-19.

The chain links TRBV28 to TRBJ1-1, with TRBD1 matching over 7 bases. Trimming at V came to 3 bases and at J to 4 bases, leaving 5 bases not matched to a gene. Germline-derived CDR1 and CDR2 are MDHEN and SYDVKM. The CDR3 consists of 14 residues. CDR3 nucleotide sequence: TGTGCCAGCAGTTTGGGACAGCTTGTCACTGAAGCTTTCTTT. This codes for CASSLGQLVTEAFF.

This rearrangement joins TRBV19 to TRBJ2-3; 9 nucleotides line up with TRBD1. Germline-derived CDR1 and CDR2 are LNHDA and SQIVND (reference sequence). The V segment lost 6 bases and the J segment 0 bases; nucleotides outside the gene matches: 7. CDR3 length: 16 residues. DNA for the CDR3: TGTGCCAGTAGACAACAGGGGGCCCTTAGCACAGATACGCAGTATTTT. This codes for CASRQQGALSTDTQYF.

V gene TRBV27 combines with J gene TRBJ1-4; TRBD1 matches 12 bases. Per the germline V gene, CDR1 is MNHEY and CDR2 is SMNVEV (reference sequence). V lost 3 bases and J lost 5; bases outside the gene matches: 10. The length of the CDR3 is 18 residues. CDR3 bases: TGTGCCAGCAGTTTCCTCAGGGGGACAGGGGGCCTAAATGAAAAACTGTTTTTT. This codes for CASSFLRGTGGLNEKLFF.

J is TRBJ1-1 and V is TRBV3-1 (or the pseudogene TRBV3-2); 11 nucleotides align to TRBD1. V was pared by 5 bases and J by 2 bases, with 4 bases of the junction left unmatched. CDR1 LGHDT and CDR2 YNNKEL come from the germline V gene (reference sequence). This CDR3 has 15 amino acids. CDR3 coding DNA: TGTGCCAGCAGCTCGTGGACAGGGGGCAACACTGAAGCTTTCTTT. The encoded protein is CASSSWTGGNTEAFF.

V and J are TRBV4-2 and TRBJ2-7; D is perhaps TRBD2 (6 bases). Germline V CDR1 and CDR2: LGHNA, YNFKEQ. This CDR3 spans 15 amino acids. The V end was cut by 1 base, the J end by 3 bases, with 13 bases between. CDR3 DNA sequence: TGTGCCAGCAGCCAAGGTGGGGAGGTGTTCTACGAGCAGTACTTC. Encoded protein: CASSQGGEVFYEQYF.

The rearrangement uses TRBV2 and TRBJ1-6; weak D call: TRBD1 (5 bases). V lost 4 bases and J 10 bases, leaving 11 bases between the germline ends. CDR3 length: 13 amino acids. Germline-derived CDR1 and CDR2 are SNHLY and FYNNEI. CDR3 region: CASSVGEVSPLHF. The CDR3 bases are TGTGCCAGCAGTGTAGGGGAGGTGTCACCCCTCCACTTT.

Written as DNA, the CDR3 is TGTGCCAGTAGTATCCGGACAGGGAATTCACCCCTCCACTTT. Translating gives CASSIRTGNSPLHF. The chain employs TRBV19 and TRBJ1-6; TRBD1 matches 8 bases. This CDR3 spans 14 amino acids. Trimming took 3 bases from V and 7 from J; bases not matched to a gene: 2. Per the germline V gene, CDR1 is LNHDA and CDR2 is SQIVND (reference sequence).

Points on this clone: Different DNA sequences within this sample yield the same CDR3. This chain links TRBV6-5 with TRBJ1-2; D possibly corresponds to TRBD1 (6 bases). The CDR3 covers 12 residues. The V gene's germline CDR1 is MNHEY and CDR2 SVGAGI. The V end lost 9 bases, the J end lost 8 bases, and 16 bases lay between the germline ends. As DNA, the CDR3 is TGTGCCAGTTCACGGCAGGGGCAAGGCTACACCTTC. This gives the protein CASSRQGQGYTF.

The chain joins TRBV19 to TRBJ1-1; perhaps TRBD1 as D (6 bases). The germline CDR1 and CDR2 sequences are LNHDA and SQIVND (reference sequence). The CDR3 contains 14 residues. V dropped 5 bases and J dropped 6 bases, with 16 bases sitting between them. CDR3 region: CASSLYSTGAEAFF. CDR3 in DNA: TGTGCCAGTAGTCTATACTCGACAGGAGCTGAAGCTTTCTTT.

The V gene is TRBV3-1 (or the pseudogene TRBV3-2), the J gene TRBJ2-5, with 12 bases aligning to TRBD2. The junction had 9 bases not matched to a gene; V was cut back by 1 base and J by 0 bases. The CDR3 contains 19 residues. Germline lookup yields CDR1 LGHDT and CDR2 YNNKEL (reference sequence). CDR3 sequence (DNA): TGTGCCAGCAGCCAAGTCCAACCGGGACTAGCGGGTAACCAAGAGACCCAGTACTTC. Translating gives CASSQVQPGLAGNQETQYF.

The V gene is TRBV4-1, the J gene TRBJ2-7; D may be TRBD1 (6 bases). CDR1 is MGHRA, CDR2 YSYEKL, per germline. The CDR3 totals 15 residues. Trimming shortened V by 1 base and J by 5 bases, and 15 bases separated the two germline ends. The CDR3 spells CASSQVSQGFHEQYF. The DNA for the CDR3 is TGCGCCAGCAGCCAAGTAAGTCAGGGGTTCCACGAGCAGTACTTC.

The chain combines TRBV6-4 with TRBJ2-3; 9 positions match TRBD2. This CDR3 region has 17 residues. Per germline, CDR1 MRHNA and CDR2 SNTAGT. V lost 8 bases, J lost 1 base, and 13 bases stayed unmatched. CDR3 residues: CASLSGSFLDGTDTQYF. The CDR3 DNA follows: TGTGCCAGCCTTAGCGGGAGTTTTTTGGATGGCACAGATACGCAGTATTTT.

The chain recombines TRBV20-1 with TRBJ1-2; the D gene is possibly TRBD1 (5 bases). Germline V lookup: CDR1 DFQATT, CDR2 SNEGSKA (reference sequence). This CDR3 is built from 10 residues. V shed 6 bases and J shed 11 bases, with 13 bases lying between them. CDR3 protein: CSAGTMRYTF. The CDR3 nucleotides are TGCAGTGCCGGGACTATGAGGTACACCTTC.

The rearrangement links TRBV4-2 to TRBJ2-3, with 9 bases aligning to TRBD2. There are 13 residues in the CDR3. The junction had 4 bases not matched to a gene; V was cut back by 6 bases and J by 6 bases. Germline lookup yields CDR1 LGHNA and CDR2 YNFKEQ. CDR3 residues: CASRGRGGDTQYF. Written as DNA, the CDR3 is TGTGCCAGCAGAGGGCGGGGGGGCGATACGCAGTATTTT.